This TCR beta chain comes out of a study of blood T cell repertoires in COVID-19. About the study: From the United States, Italy and Spain came samples of acute and convalescent COVID-19. PBMCs, B-cell-depleted T cells, or T cells were the source of the cDNA or gDNA that made up the material.

This CDR3 spans 15 amino acids. Germline V CDR1 and CDR2: SGHAT, FQNNGV. J was trimmed by 8 bases and V by 5 bases; bases with no gene match: 8. As originally analysed: Reference gene primer amplification gave nucleated cell count estimates. Using immunoSEQ multiplex PCR, the repertoire was profiled, and TCRdb retains in-frame clones only, with some absent. The V and J calls and the clone size are those of that table, but D and trimming were determined from the DNA. The sample consists of 180,000 or so clones, roughly 84% of them appearing once. The TCR comes from a human donor with acute or convalescent COVID-19. The donor label of this sample is uncertain. The J gene is TRBJ2-1, the V gene TRBV11-2; 11 bases line up with TRBD1. The sequencing sample was made of peripheral blood. The CDR3 DNA is TGTGCCAGCAGCAAAGGGACAGGGGGGGGTGATGAGCAGTTCTTC. Protein: CASSKGTGGGDEQFF. Together with reference TRBV11-2 and TRBJ2-1, the CDR3 gives the full variable domain: EAGVAQSPRYKIIEKRQSVAFWCNPISGHATLYWYQQILGQGPKLLIQFQNNGVVDDSQLPKDRFSAERLKGVDSTLKIQPAKLEDSAVYLCASSKGTGGGDEQFFGPGTRLTVL.